This TCR beta chain was retrieved from a study of PD-1 blockade in classical Hodgkin lymphoma. Study outcomes and limitations: CD4+ TCR diversity rose significantly by C4D1, and CD8+ TCR diversity did not. The causes of the repertoire differences, possibly disease activity or prior therapy, remain undefined. Complete responders showed a baseline diversity that resembled the diversity of newly diagnosed patients. Patients starting nivolumab under 1 year after ASCT were excluded.

The data were produced by immunoSEQ multiplex PCR, yet TCRdb's version contains in-frame clones alone and is incomplete. The profile covers about 110,000 clones, with roughly nine tenths appearing a single time and around 20% taken by the ten largest. To note about this clone: As yet, its antigen is unknown.

This CDR3 comprises 14 residues. The V segment lost 2 bases and the J segment 4 bases; nucleotides outside the gene matches: 2. In germline, CDR1 is SGHRS, CDR2 YFSETQ. Every patient was affected by relapse after autologous stem cell transplantation, while exposure to brentuximab vedotin was not uniform. This chain uses TRBV5-1 with TRBJ2-5; 10 nucleotides line up with TRBD1. The receptor was isolated from a human donor with classical Hodgkin lymphoma. The source material was peripheral blood mononuclear cells (PBMCs), sampled before the second cycle of nivolumab. This CDR3 is CASSLGTGAETQYF. DNA for the CDR3: TGCGCCAGCAGCTTAGGGACAGGGGCAGAGACCCAGTACTTC.